This T cell receptor (beta chain) emerged from a study of blood T cell repertoires in COVID-19. Study at large: There were acute and convalescent COVID-19 samples, and they came from the United States, Italy and Spain.

Authors' processing steps: Quantification of nucleated cells was approximated via reference gene primer amplification. Profiled with immunoSEQ multiplex PCR; TCRdb holds only in-frame clones, not every one. The D gene and trimming were derived from the DNA, and the V and J assignments and clone size from that table. Among about 71,000 clones, more than 80% were seen once, and the ten largest hold more than 2.5%. The V gene lost 6 bases and the J gene lost 5 bases, with 17 bases spanning the gap. Germline loops: CDR1 SGHRS, CDR2 YFSETQ. This CDR3 has 14 amino acids. The sample comprised peripheral blood. The origin of this receptor is a man between 50 and 59 years old with acute or convalescent COVID-19. The chain uses TRBV5-1 and TRBJ1-1; D unclear. The CDR3 DNA is TGCGCCAGCAAAAATCAAGCCCGGGGTACTGAAGCTTTCTTT. Residues: CASKNQARGTEAFF.